Presented here are 30 T cell receptor beta chains from one specimen sequenced in a study of read filtering for tumor transcriptome and immune sequencing. Molecular barcoded adaptors covering alpha/delta and beta/gamma chains were used on approximately 400 ng RNA. TCRdb ran MiXCR on the reads and lists one entry per CDR3 protein. The sample carries 40,000 or so distinct CDR3 sequences, approximately 14% recorded once. Material for sequencing was a population of CD138-negative cells sorted from bone marrow. Source of these receptors: a donor aged 40 or over with multiple myeloma.

This clonotype was detected many times. This chain uses TRBV20-1 with TRBJ2-1; D uncertain. This CDR3 is 14 amino acids long. CDR1 is DFQATT, CDR2 SNEGSKA, per germline (reference sequence). The V end was cut by 3 bases, the J end by 0 bases, with 9 bases between. The CDR3 bases are TGCAGTGCTAGGAGGCCGAGCTCCTACAATGAGCAGTTCTTC. This encodes CSARRPSSYNEQFF.

At least ten counts were recorded for this clonotype. The V call is TRBV5-1, the J call TRBJ2-5; D might be TRBD1 (6 bases). V gave up 4 bases and J gave up 5 bases, with 18 bases separating them. CDR1 and CDR2 from the germline V gene are SGHRS and YFSETQ. CDR3 length equals 15 residues. The CDR3 region is CASSTYRAEGETQYF. The CDR3 bases are TGCGCCAGCAGCACCTACAGGGCGGAAGGGGAGACCCAGTACTTC.

Regarding this clonotype: One end of the junction is discordant with germline, which a read error may explain. As DNA, the CDR3 is TGTGCCAGCAGTTTGGAGGCTTTGGTCAAAAACATTCAGTGCTTC. Its protein is CASSLEALVKNIQCF. The chain carries TRBV12-3 or TRBV12-4 and TRBJ2-4, with D possibly matching TRBD2 (5 bases). The CDR3 runs 15 residues.

This clonotype showed up many times. The CDR3 DNA sequence: TGCGCCAGCAGCCAGGATGAGGTGCCCTACGAGCAGTACTTC. Its translation is CASSQDEVPYEQYF. This rearrangement joins TRBV4-1 to TRBJ2-7; D not resolved. The ends were cut back, 3 bases at V and 2 bases at J, with 11 bases in the middle. Germline V gene sequence: CDR1 MGHRA, CDR2 YSYEKL. This CDR3 has 14 amino acids.

About this clonotype: A much larger clone lies one base from this, so it may be a read error. The gene calls are TRBV4-3 and TRBJ2-3; D unclear. The last part of the DNA fits TRBJ1-5 better; the J call may be wrong. Per germline, CDR1 LGHNA and CDR2 YSLEER. The CDR3 is 14 amino acids. The CDR3 sequence: CASSRLAVTDTQHF. The CDR3, as DNA: TGCGCCAGCAGCCGACTAGCTGTCACAGATACGCAGCATTTT.

This clonotype occurred many times. The chain links TRBV11-2 to TRBJ2-1; no clear D. Germline V CDR1 and CDR2: SGHAT, FQNNGV. The CDR3 has 14 residues. V shed 1 base and J shed 3 bases, with 7 bases lying between them. CDR3 sequence reads: CASSLGQLYNEQFF. The CDR3 bases are TGTGCCAGCAGCTTAGGGCAGCTCTACAATGAGCAGTTCTTC.

This clonotype was seen repeatedly, ten times or more. The chain uses TRBV9 and TRBJ2-1; TRBD2 matches at 9 bases. The CDR3 runs to 17 residues. CDR1 is SGDLS, CDR2 YYNGEE, per germline. The V segment lost 3 bases and the J segment 2 bases; nucleotides outside the gene matches: 9. The CDR3 region is CASSAGRGGRTYNEQFF. CDR3 DNA: TGTGCCAGCAGCGCAGGGCGGGGGGGGAGGACCTACAATGAGCAGTTCTTC. The full variable domain, in which reference TRBV9 and TRBJ2-1 provide the parts outside the CDR3, is DSGVTQTPKHLITATGQRVTLRCSPRSGDLSVYWYQQSLDQGLQFLIQYYNGEERAKGNILERFSAQQFPDLHSELNLSSLELGDSALYFCASSAGRGGRTYNEQFFGPGTRLTVL.

This clonotype was counted many times. The rearrangement joins TRBV28 to TRBJ1-1; weak D call: TRBD1 (5 bases). The CDR3 consists of 14 residues. The V gene lost 4 bases and the J gene lost 0 bases, with 9 bases spanning the gap. Germline CDR1 reads MDHEN; CDR2 reads SYDVKM. The CDR3 sequence: CASSYGGLNTEAFF. Here the CDR3 DNA reads TGTGCCAGCAGTTACGGGGGATTGAACACTGAAGCTTTCTTT.

This clonotype was counted at least ten times. The chain employs TRBV20-1 and TRBJ1-5; D is ambiguous. Trimming shortened V by 6 bases and J by 3 bases, and 18 bases separated the two germline ends. The CDR3 is 15 residues long. CDR1 and CDR2 (germline): DFQATT, SNEGSKA (reference sequence). CDR3 in amino acids: CSALRSTVPNQPQHF. The CDR3 nucleotides read TGCAGTGCACTCCGCTCGACGGTACCCAATCAGCCCCAGCATTTT.

Comments on this clonotype: A read error may explain this, as a much larger clone is one base away. V gene TRBV2 combines with J gene TRBJ1-5; the D is unclear. V was cut by 10 bases and J by 0 bases, with 10 bases left in between. The length of the CDR3 is 13 residues. Germline lookup yields CDR1 SNHLY and CDR2 FYNNEI. The CDR3: CATNGSSNQPQHF. The CDR3, as DNA: TGTGCCACTAATGGAAGTAGCAATCAGCCCCAGCATTTT.

The V gene is TRBV12-3 or TRBV12-4, the J gene TRBJ1-2; 7 bases are a match to TRBD1. The CDR3 contains 15 residues. Germline trimming cut 6 bases from V and 4 bases from J; bases unmatched to any gene: 11. CDR3 residues: CASSPRGQPGYGYTF. The CDR3 DNA is TGTGCCAGCAGCCCAAGGGGACAGCCAGGCTATGGCTACACCTTC.

This clonotype was detected ten times or more. V gene TRBV6-5 combines with J gene TRBJ2-1; D is uncertain. Germline V gene sequence: CDR1 MNHEY, CDR2 SVGAGI. The CDR3 is 14 amino acids. V dropped 0 bases and J dropped 2 bases, with 5 bases sitting between them. Here the CDR3 reads CASSYSPTYNEQFF. The CDR3 DNA is TGTGCCAGCAGTTACTCCCCTACCTACAATGAGCAGTTCTTC.

This clonotype has ten or more counts. The chain couples TRBV5-1 to TRBJ2-5; D unresolved. The germline V and J ends were trimmed by 0 bases and 2 bases, with 5 bases remaining between them. CDR1 and CDR2 (germline): SGHRS, YFSETQ. The CDR3 runs 13 residues. The CDR3 coding sequence is TGCGCCAGCAGCTTGGCTAGACAAGAGACCCAGTACTTC. This codes for CASSLARQETQYF.

With regard to this clonotype: An end of the junction differs from the germline gene, which may be a read error. The rearrangement uses TRBV15 and TRBJ2-7; a weak D match, TRBD2 (6 bases). The CDR3 contains 16 residues. Germline V CDR1 and CDR2: LNHNV, YYDKDF (reference sequence). The CDR3 sequence is CTTSRDRDSGVWEQYF. CDR3 nucleotide sequence: TGTACCACCAGCAGAGACCGGGACTCGGGCGTATGGGAGCAGTACTTC.

The table lists this clonotype with many counts. The genes are TRBV4-3 and TRBJ2-5; TRBD1 matches 7 bases. The V segment lost 0 bases and the J segment 3 bases; nucleotides outside the gene matches: 1. Germline loops: CDR1 LGHNA, CDR2 YSLEER. The CDR3 covers 14 residues. CDR3 DNA sequence: TGCGCCAGCAGCCAAGATCAGGGGGAAGAGACCCAGTACTTC. Translated, it gives CASSQDQGEETQYF.

This clonotype was observed at least ten times. The V gene is TRBV5-6, the J gene TRBJ2-2; D is uncertain. V lost 2 bases, J lost 0 bases, and 17 bases lay in between. The CDR3 is 18 amino acids. Germline assignment: CDR1 SGHDT and CDR2 YYEEEE. The CDR3 protein is CASSFFSYGGPNTGELFF. Written as DNA, the CDR3 is TGTGCCAGCAGCTTCTTCAGTTATGGCGGTCCGAACACCGGGGAGCTGTTTTTT.

This clonotype came up many times. This sequence joins TRBV5-8 and TRBJ1-5; tentatively, D is TRBD1 (6 bases). The CDR3 sequence is 12 residues long. Trimming stripped 8 bases from V and 5 bases from J, with 11 bases between. CDR1 and CDR2 from the germline V gene are SGHTS and YDEGEE. CDR3 sequence: CASTGMHQPQHF. The CDR3, as DNA: TGTGCCAGTACAGGGATGCATCAGCCCCAGCATTTT.

This clonotype was recorded at least ten times. The gene calls are TRBV9 and TRBJ2-5; perhaps TRBD1 as D (5 bases). CDR1 is SGDLS, CDR2 YYNGEE, per germline. This CDR3 spans 15 amino acids. V lost 0 bases, J lost 5 bases, and 14 bases lay in between. The CDR3 loop is CASSVGTSLGETQYF. The CDR3 region has the DNA TGTGCCAGCAGCGTAGGGACATCCCTTGGGGAGACCCAGTACTTC.

This clonotype was observed many times. This chain links TRBV7-9 with TRBJ1-5; 8 bases align to TRBD1. This CDR3 region has 15 residues. Looked up from germline, CDR1 is SEHNR and CDR2 is FQNEAQ (reference sequence). V was pared by 0 bases and J by 5 bases, with 3 bases of the junction left unmatched. The CDR3 DNA is TGTGCCAGCAGCTTAGCCAGGGGGCAGGATCAGCCCCAGCATTTT. It translates to CASSLARGQDQPQHF.

This clonotype was picked up many times. The chain links TRBV4-2 to TRBJ2-7; D is unresolved. The germline V gene encodes CDR1 LGHNA and CDR2 YNFKEQ. The CDR3 is 14 residues long. V dropped 0 bases and J dropped 4 bases, with 10 bases sitting between them. In DNA, the CDR3 is TGTGCCAGCAGCCAAGAACGGTACGGATACGAGCAGTACTTC. Encoded protein: CASSQERYGYEQYF.

CDR3 amino acids: CASSKENRDGSSEQFF. DNA of the CDR3: TGTGCCAGCAGCAAAGAGAACCGGGATGGGTCATCGGAGCAGTTCTTC. The rearrangement links TRBV21-1 to TRBJ2-1; whether TRBD1, the table's D call, matches the DNA was not checked. TRBV21-1 is recorded as a pseudogene. This CDR3 spans 16 amino acids.

As to this clonotype: Given a much more abundant clone one base away, this may be a read error. The rearrangement uses TRBV12-3 or TRBV12-4 and TRBJ2-4; 7 positions agree with TRBD1. V lost 5 bases to trimming and J lost 8 bases; unmatched junction nucleotides: 12. This CDR3 spans 15 amino acids. The CDR3 DNA reads as TGTGCCAGCAGTGAGGGGGACAGAGGGACGGACATTCAGTACTTC. It specifies CASSEGDRGTDIQYF.

This clonotype showed up many times. The J gene is TRBJ1-1, the V gene TRBV7-9; D gene ambiguous. Germline V gene sequence: CDR1 SEHNR, CDR2 FQNEAQ (reference sequence). The V gene lost 5 bases and the J gene lost 3 bases, with 7 bases spanning the gap. The CDR3 totals 12 residues. CDR3 sequence (DNA): TGTGCCAGCAGCCCTGACTACACTGAAGCTTTCTTT. Amino acid sequence: CASSPDYTEAFF. Looking up the rest from reference TRBV7-9 and TRBJ1-1 gives the full variable domain: DTGVSQNPRHKITKRGQNVTFRCDPISEHNRLYWYRQTLGQGPEFLTYFQNEAQLEKSRLLSDRFSAERPKGSFSTLEIQRTEQGDSAMYLCASSPDYTEAFFGQGTRLTVV.

V and J are TRBV4-1 and TRBJ1-4, with a possible D match to TRBD1 (6 bases). V lost 0 bases and J lost 11, with 19 bases in between. CDR3 size: 16 residues. Germline-derived CDR1 and CDR2 are MGHRA and YSYEKL. In nucleotides, the CDR3 is TGCGCCAGCAGCCAAGACCCGGGACATAAGACTTGGAAACTGTTTTTT. Encoded protein: CASSQDPGHKTWKLFF.

There are many counts of this clonotype. The chain is built from TRBV28 and TRBJ1-4; D may be TRBD1 (5 bases). The V and J ends lost 4 bases and 0 bases respectively, with 6 bases between them. Germline lookup yields CDR1 MDHEN and CDR2 SYDVKM. The CDR3 is 14 residues long. CDR3 DNA sequence: TGTGCCAGCAGTTGGACATCAACTAATGAAAAACTGTTTTTT. Translated: CASSWTSTNEKLFF.

This clonotype was detected many times. The genes are TRBV2 and TRBJ1-1, with 7 bases lining up with TRBD1. The CDR3 extends over 13 amino acids. Germline V gives CDR1 SNHLY, CDR2 FYNNEI. With V trimmed by 8 bases and J by 6 bases, 9 bases remained unmatched. The CDR3 is CASGTGVGPEAFF. CDR3 DNA: TGTGCCAGCGGAACAGGGGTAGGACCTGAAGCTTTCTTT.

Ten or more counts support this clonotype. The V gene is TRBV2, the J gene TRBJ1-1; possibly TRBD1 for D (6 bases). The CDR3 has 13 amino acids. The V and J ends lost 3 bases and 4 bases respectively, with 9 bases between them. Germline V lookup: CDR1 SNHLY, CDR2 FYNNEI. The CDR3 loop is CASSDQGITEAFF. CDR3 nucleotide sequence: TGTGCCAGCAGTGACCAGGGGATCACTGAAGCTTTCTTT.

This clonotype showed up many times. The chain recombines TRBV7-2 with TRBJ1-1; no definite D call. V was cut by 3 bases and J by 4 bases, with 3 bases left in between. Germline CDR1 SGHTA, CDR2 FQGNSA. This CDR3 region has 11 residues. The CDR3 DNA is TGTGCCAGCAGCTTTTCCACTGAAGCTTTCTTT. Protein product: CASSFSTEAFF.

The table lists this clonotype with many counts. The gene calls are TRBV7-6 and TRBJ2-3; the D is unclear. Germline values: CDR1 SGHVS, CDR2 FNYEAQ. This CDR3 spans 13 amino acids. V lost 0 bases to trimming and J lost 6 bases, with 7 bases between them. This chain's CDR3 is CASSLARIDTQYF. The CDR3 nucleotides are TGTGCCAGCAGCTTAGCGAGAATCGATACGCAGTATTTT.

In its sample, this clonotype was seen many times. The V and J genes are TRBV5-1 and TRBJ1-5; maybe TRBD1 (5 bases). CDR1 is SGHRS and CDR2 is YFSETQ in the germline V gene. The CDR3 has 13 amino acids. The germline V and J ends were trimmed by 0 bases and 6 bases, with 7 bases remaining between them. CDR3 region: CASSLEGPQPQHF. CDR3 nucleotides: TGCGCCAGCAGCTTGGAGGGACCTCAGCCCCAGCATTTT.